A selection of T cell receptor beta chains follows, all from one sample in a study of early T cells in non-severe SARS-CoV-2 infection. Via MiXCR, TCRdb re-called the 5' RACE reads, giving one row per CDR3 protein. The sample contains some 50,000 distinct CDR3 sequences, approximately 4.1% of which appear only once. Sequencing was done on a sample of whole blood. These receptors were obtained from an adult who was a healthcare worker with PCR-confirmed SARS-CoV-2 infection or an uninfected control (not recorded which). CDR3s include the opening cysteine and the closing phenylalanine or tryptophan. D genes are given only for firm matches. The size entry is marked missing in some rows and otherwise reads once, few, many or a size class.

D gene: TRBD1
J gene: TRBJ1-1
CDR3 length: 16
V gene: TRBV29-1
clone size: many
CDR3 DNA: TGCAGCGTTGACGCTCCGAAAGGGGGCCTTTTCACTGAAGCTTTCTTT
CDR3 protein: CSVDAPKGGLFTEAFF

D gene: NA
J gene: TRBJ2-1
CDR3 length: 14
V gene: TRBV29-1
clone size: many
CDR3 DNA: TGCAGCGTTGTCCGACCGCCTAGAACGGATGAGCAGTTCTTC
CDR3 protein: CSVVRPPRTDEQFF

D gene: TRBD1
J gene: TRBJ1-4
CDR3 length: 15
V gene: TRBV12-3/TRBV12-4
clone size: NA
CDR3 DNA: TGTGCCAGCAGGCAGGGGACAGGGGCTAATGAAAAACTGTTTTTT
CDR3 protein: CASRQGTGANEKLFF

D gene: NA
J gene: TRBJ2-4
CDR3 length: 12
V gene: TRBV5-1
clone size: many
CDR3 DNA: TGCGCCAGCAGCCGCCAGGGTTCCATTCAGTACTTC
CDR3 protein: CASSRQGSIQYF

D gene: TRBD1
J gene: TRBJ1-1
CDR3 length: 16
V gene: TRBV14
clone size: many
CDR3 DNA: TGTGCCAGCAGCCAAGTTTTGGATCCGCGGGGACAGGGGAGTTTCTTT
CDR3 protein: CASSQVLDPRGQGSFF

D gene: NA
J gene: TRBJ2-7
CDR3 length: 15
V gene: TRBV9
clone size: many
CDR3 DNA: TGTGCCAGCAGCGTAGGAGGGACCAGTTCCTACGAGCAGTACTTC
CDR3 protein: CASSVGGTSSYEQYF

D gene: NA
J gene: TRBJ2-1
CDR3 length: 14
V gene: TRBV11-2
clone size: many
CDR3 DNA: TGTGCCAGCAGCTTAAGAGGACGGGACAATGAGCAGTTCTTC
CDR3 protein: CASSLRGRDNEQFF

D gene: TRBD2
J gene: TRBJ2-1
CDR3 length: 16
V gene: TRBV5-1
clone size: NA
CDR3 DNA: TGCGCCAGCAGCTTCAGAAACCTACTAGCGGTTGGTGAGCAGTTCTTC
CDR3 protein: CASSFRNLLAVGEQFF

D gene: TRBD2
J gene: TRBJ2-3
CDR3 length: 17
V gene: TRBV7-2
clone size: few
CDR3 DNA: TGTGCCAGCGGAAAACTAGCGGGAGGTCTTCTTACAGATACGCAGTATTTT
CDR3 protein: CASGKLAGGLLTDTQYF

D gene: TRBD2
J gene: TRBJ2-1
CDR3 length: 17
V gene: TRBV5-4
clone size: few
CDR3 DNA: TGTGCCAGCAGCACCCACCTGGGGACTAGCGGGAAAAATGAGCAGTTCTTC
CDR3 protein: CASSTHLGTSGKNEQFF

D gene: TRBD1
J gene: TRBJ1-1
CDR3 length: 18
V gene: TRBV5-6
clone size: many
CDR3 DNA: TGTGCCAGCAGCTCGTCGTCCCGGGACAGGGCACGCTTCGGTGAAGCTTTCTTT
CDR3 protein: CASSSSSRDRARFGEAFF

D gene: TRBD2
J gene: TRBJ2-1
CDR3 length: 16
V gene: TRBV20-1
clone size: few
CDR3 DNA: TGCAGTGCTAGAGAAGGACTAGCGGCTATCTACAATGAGCAGTTCTTC
CDR3 protein: CSAREGLAAIYNEQFF

D gene: TRBD1
J gene: TRBJ2-2
CDR3 length: 17
V gene: TRBV11-1
clone size: many
CDR3 DNA: TGTGCCAGCAGCTCCCGGGACAGGGTTAAGGACACCGGGGAGCTGTTTTTT
CDR3 protein: CASSSRDRVKDTGELFF

D gene: NA
J gene: TRBJ2-5
CDR3 length: 14
V gene: TRBV5-1
clone size: many
CDR3 DNA: TGCGCCAGCAGCTTACAGACCCACCAAGAGACCCAGTACTTC
CDR3 protein: CASSLQTHQETQYF

D gene: NA
J gene: TRBJ2-7
CDR3 length: 13
V gene: TRBV6-6
clone size: many
CDR3 DNA: TGTGCCAGCAGAGGACAAGGGGACTACGAGCAGTACTTC
CDR3 protein: CASRGQGDYEQYF

D gene: TRBD2
J gene: TRBJ2-1
CDR3 length: 14
V gene: TRBV10-2
clone size: NA
CDR3 DNA: TGCGCCAGCAGTGAGTCTGGACTAGGCAATGAGCAGTTCTTC
CDR3 protein: CASSESGLGNEQFF

D gene: NA
J gene: TRBJ2-3
CDR3 length: 15
V gene: TRBV6-1
clone size: few
CDR3 DNA: TGTGCCAGCAGTGAAGCCACCCAGGCCGGAGATACGCAGTATTTT
CDR3 protein: CASSEATQAGDTQYF

D gene: NA
J gene: TRBJ1-3
CDR3 length: 16
V gene: TRBV20-1
clone size: many
CDR3 DNA: TGCAGTGCTAGAGATCTTGATGGCAGGGCCCGAAACACCATATATTTT
CDR3 protein: CSARDLDGRARNTIYF

D gene: NA
J gene: TRBJ1-1
CDR3 length: 11
V gene: TRBV2
clone size: many
CDR3 DNA: TGTGCCAGCAGTGGGACTTCTGAAGCTTTCTTT
CDR3 protein: CASSGTSEAFF

D gene: NA
J gene: TRBJ2-7
CDR3 length: 15
V gene: TRBV3-1
clone size: many
CDR3 DNA: TGTGCCAGCAGCCAAGACGCAGCCAGATCCTACGAGCAGTACTTC
CDR3 protein: CASSQDAARSYEQYF

D gene: NA
J gene: TRBJ1-1
CDR3 length: 11
V gene: TRBV30
clone size: few
CDR3 DNA: TGTGCCTGGGAGCGGAACACTGAAGCTTTCTTT
CDR3 protein: CAWERNTEAFF

D gene: TRBD1
J gene: TRBJ2-3
CDR3 length: 15
V gene: TRBV7-2
clone size: many
CDR3 DNA: TGTGCCAGCAGTCCCCTGGGACAGACAACAGATACGCAGTATTTT
CDR3 protein: CASSPLGQTTDTQYF

D gene: NA
J gene: TRBJ2-7
CDR3 length: 12
V gene: TRBV6-6
clone size: many
CDR3 DNA: TGTGCCAGCCTCGGGGTACCCTACGAGCAGTACTTC
CDR3 protein: CASLGVPYEQYF

D gene: NA
J gene: TRBJ1-3
CDR3 length: 13
V gene: TRBV6-1
clone size: few
CDR3 DNA: TGTGCCAGCAGTATTGAGAGGGGAAACACCATATATTTT
CDR3 protein: CASSIERGNTIYF

D gene: TRBD1
J gene: TRBJ1-1
CDR3 length: 15
V gene: TRBV6-5
clone size: many
CDR3 DNA: TGTGCCAGCAGTTACGACAGGGTCGGGATGACTGAAGCTTTCTTT
CDR3 protein: CASSYDRVGMTEAFF

D gene: NA
J gene: TRBJ2-4
CDR3 length: 17
V gene: TRBV21-1
clone size: many
CDR3 DNA: TGTGCCAGCAGCAAAGTAGTAGGGGCGATGGACAAAAACATTCAGTACTTC
CDR3 protein: CASSKVVGAMDKNIQYF

D gene: TRBD1
J gene: TRBJ1-2
CDR3 length: 15
V gene: TRBV12-3/TRBV12-4
clone size: many
CDR3 DNA: TGTGCCAGCAGACCAAGGACAGGGAGTGACTATGGCTACACCTTC
CDR3 protein: CASRPRTGSDYGYTF

D gene: TRBD1
J gene: TRBJ1-3
CDR3 length: 16
V gene: TRBV7-6
clone size: many
CDR3 DNA: TGTGCCAGCTCCCTATGGGACAGGGGGCCTGGAAACACCATATATTTT
CDR3 protein: CASSLWDRGPGNTIYF

D gene: TRBD2
J gene: TRBJ2-2
CDR3 length: 18
V gene: TRBV6-5
clone size: many
CDR3 DNA: TGTGCCAGCAGTCCACTGGGACTAGCGGGAGCGAACACCGGGGAGCTGTTTTTT
CDR3 protein: CASSPLGLAGANTGELFF

D gene: TRBD2
J gene: TRBJ2-1
CDR3 length: 16
V gene: TRBV6-2/TRBV6-3
clone size: many
CDR3 DNA: TGTGCCAGCAGTACTCTAGCGGCCAGCTCCTACAATGAGCAGTTCTTC
CDR3 protein: CASSTLAASSYNEQFF

D gene: NA
J gene: TRBJ1-5
CDR3 length: 13
V gene: TRBV19
clone size: few
CDR3 DNA: TGTGCCAGTAGTATAGGGGGCAATCAGCCCCAGCATTTT
CDR3 protein: CASSIGGNQPQHF

D gene: TRBD1
J gene: TRBJ1-2
CDR3 length: 13
V gene: TRBV6-5
clone size: many
CDR3 DNA: TGTGCCAGCAGTCCGGACAGGAACTATGGCTACACCTTC
CDR3 protein: CASSPDRNYGYTF

D gene: TRBD2
J gene: TRBJ2-3
CDR3 length: 18
V gene: TRBV10-3
clone size: many
CDR3 DNA: TGTGCCATCAGTGAAAGGTCGTCCCAGCGGGGGGGCACAGATACGCAGTATTTT
CDR3 protein: CAISERSSQRGGTDTQYF

D gene: TRBD2
J gene: TRBJ2-4
CDR3 length: 18
V gene: TRBV2
clone size: many
CDR3 DNA: TGTGCCAGCAGGGCCGGGACTAGCGGTTACCAAGCCAAAAACATTCAGTACTTC
CDR3 protein: CASRAGTSGYQAKNIQYF

D gene: TRBD1
J gene: TRBJ2-5
CDR3 length: 14
V gene: TRBV5-1
clone size: many
CDR3 DNA: TGCGCCAGCAGCTCGACAGGGGGACAAGAGACCCAGTACTTC
CDR3 protein: CASSSTGGQETQYF

D gene: TRBD2
J gene: TRBJ2-1
CDR3 length: 15
V gene: TRBV5-1
clone size: few
CDR3 DNA: TGCGCCAGCAGCTTAAGCGGGAGGGCCGAACGGGAGCAGTTCTTC
CDR3 protein: CASSLSGRAEREQFF

D gene: NA
J gene: TRBJ2-7
CDR3 length: 12
V gene: TRBV3-1
clone size: NA
CDR3 DNA: TGTGCCAGCAGCCAACTCTCCTACGAGCAGTACTTC
CDR3 protein: CASSQLSYEQYF

D gene: NA
J gene: TRBJ2-3
CDR3 length: 11
V gene: TRBV29-1
clone size: many
CDR3 DNA: TGCAGCATTGCAGGGGCAGATACGCAGTATTTT
CDR3 protein: CSIAGADTQYF

D gene: NA
J gene: TRBJ2-4
CDR3 length: 16
V gene: TRBV23-1
clone size: many
CDR3 DNA: TGCGCCAGCAGTCAATCGCTCCGTCTAGCCAAAAACATTCAGTACTTC
CDR3 protein: CASSQSLRLAKNIQYF

D gene: NA
J gene: TRBJ2-3
CDR3 length: 16
V gene: TRBV29-1
clone size: many
CDR3 DNA: TGCAGCGTTGATCTCGACGTAGGGAGAATCACAGATACGCAGTATTTT
CDR3 protein: CSVDLDVGRITDTQYF

D gene: NA
J gene: TRBJ2-2
CDR3 length: 14
V gene: TRBV18
clone size: many
CDR3 DNA: TGTGCCAGCTCACCAGCCAGTAGCACCGGGGAGCTGTTTTTT
CDR3 protein: CASSPASSTGELFF

D gene: NA
J gene: TRBJ2-1
CDR3 length: 15
V gene: TRBV4-3
clone size: many
CDR3 DNA: TGCGCCAGCAGCCAAGAACCTACTAGCTACAATGAGCAGTTCTTC
CDR3 protein: CASSQEPTSYNEQFF

D gene: NA
J gene: TRBJ1-1
CDR3 length: 14
V gene: TRBV7-9
clone size: many
CDR3 DNA: TGTGCCAGCACCCTACTCCTCGGACACCTTTCGGCTTTCTTT
CDR3 protein: CASTLLLGHLSAFF

D gene: NA
J gene: TRBJ2-1
CDR3 length: 15
V gene: TRBV20-1
clone size: many
CDR3 DNA: TGCAGTGCTAGAGATCCAAGGGGCTCAGACAATGAGCAGTTCTTC
CDR3 protein: CSARDPRGSDNEQFF

D gene: NA
J gene: TRBJ2-7
CDR3 length: 13
V gene: TRBV7-2
clone size: many
CDR3 DNA: TGTGCCAGCAGCTTAGCGGAGGTATACGAGCAGTACTTC
CDR3 protein: CASSLAEVYEQYF

D gene: NA
J gene: TRBJ1-4
CDR3 length: 16
V gene: TRBV5-6
clone size: many
CDR3 DNA: TGTGCCAGCAGCTCGGGCTCAGGAGGGGCTAATGAAAAACTGTTTTTT
CDR3 protein: CASSSGSGGANEKLFF

D gene: NA
J gene: TRBJ2-7
CDR3 length: 15
V gene: TRBV9
clone size: many
CDR3 DNA: TGTGCCAGCAGCGTAGGCGGTGACACCGCCTACGAGCAGTACTTC
CDR3 protein: CASSVGGDTAYEQYF

D gene: NA
J gene: TRBJ2-1
CDR3 length: 16
V gene: TRBV30
clone size: many
CDR3 DNA: TGTGCCTGGAGTGGCCGGGATGAGGGTGCCTACAATGAGCAGTTCTTC
CDR3 protein: CAWSGRDEGAYNEQFF